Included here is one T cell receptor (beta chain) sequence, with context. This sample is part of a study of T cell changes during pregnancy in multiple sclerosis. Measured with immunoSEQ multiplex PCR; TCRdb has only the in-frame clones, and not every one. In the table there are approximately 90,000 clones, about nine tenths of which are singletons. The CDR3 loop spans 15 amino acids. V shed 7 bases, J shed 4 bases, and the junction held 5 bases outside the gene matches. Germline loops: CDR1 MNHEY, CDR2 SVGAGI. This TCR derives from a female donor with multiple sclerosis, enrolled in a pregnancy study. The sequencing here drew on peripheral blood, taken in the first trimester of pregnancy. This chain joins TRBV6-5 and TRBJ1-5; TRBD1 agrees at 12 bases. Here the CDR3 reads CASKRDRGRNQPQHF. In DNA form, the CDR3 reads TGTGCCAGCAAGAGGGACAGGGGGCGAAATCAGCCCCAGCATTTT.